This TCR beta chain originates from a study of T cell responses to AZD1222 COVID-19 vaccine. The germline gives CDR1 ENHRY, CDR2 SYGVKD. The CDR3 consists of 16 residues. Trimming cost V 3 bases and J 6 bases; bases outside gene matches: 4. Generated by immunoSEQ multiplex PCR, the TCRdb table keeps only in-frame clones and is missing some. The sample lists some 47,000 clones; roughly 87% were seen once. The sequence came from an adult who received the AZD1222 COVID-19 vaccine. Sequenced here: peripheral blood, sampled 28 days after the second AZD1222 dose. This rearrangement joins TRBV10-3 to TRBJ2-2, with 13 bases that match TRBD2. For the CDR3, the DNA is TGTGCCATCAGTGAACGACTAGCGGGAGGATCCGGGGAGCTGTTTTTT. It is translated as CAISERLAGGSGELFF.